This section outlines one T cell receptor beta chain sequence together with its context. This sample was included in a study of blood T cell repertoires in COVID-19. At the level of the study: Samples taken during acute and convalescent COVID-19 were collected in the United States, Italy and Spain. Sources were T cells, B-cell-depleted T cells, or PBMCs; the material itself was cDNA or gDNA.

In the source study's methods: Amplification of reference gene primers was used by the study to estimate nucleated cell counts. Sequencing used immunoSEQ multiplex PCR; TCRdb keeps in-frame clones, though not all of them. The D gene and trimming were derived from the DNA, and the V and J assignments and clone size from that table. Of 50,000 to 60,000 clones in the sample, over 75% were seen once. Sequenced: peripheral blood. The clonotype originates from a human donor in a cohort sampled during active COVID-19.

The CDR3: CASSISLAGVGEQFF. Here the CDR3 DNA reads TGTGCCAGTAGTATAAGTCTAGCGGGAGTCGGGGAGCAGTTCTTC. V gene TRBV19 combines with J gene TRBJ2-1; 10 bases are shared with TRBD2. In germline, CDR1 is LNHDA, CDR2 SQIVND (reference sequence). The CDR3 has 15 amino acids. V lost 2 bases and J lost 10; bases outside the gene matches: 8.